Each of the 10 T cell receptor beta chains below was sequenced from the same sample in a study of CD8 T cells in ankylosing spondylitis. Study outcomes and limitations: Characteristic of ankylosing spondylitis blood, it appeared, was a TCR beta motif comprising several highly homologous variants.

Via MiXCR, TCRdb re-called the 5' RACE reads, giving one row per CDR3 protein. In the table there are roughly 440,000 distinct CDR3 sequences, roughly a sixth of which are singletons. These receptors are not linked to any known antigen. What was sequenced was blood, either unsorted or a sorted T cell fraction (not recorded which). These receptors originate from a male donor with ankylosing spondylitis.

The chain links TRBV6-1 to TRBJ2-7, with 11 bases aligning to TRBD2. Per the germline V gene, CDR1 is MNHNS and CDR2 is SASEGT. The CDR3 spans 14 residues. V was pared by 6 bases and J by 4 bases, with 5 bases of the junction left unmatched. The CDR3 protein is CASRLAGEEYEQYF. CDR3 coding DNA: TGTGCCAGCAGACTAGCGGGGGAGGAATACGAGCAGTACTTC.

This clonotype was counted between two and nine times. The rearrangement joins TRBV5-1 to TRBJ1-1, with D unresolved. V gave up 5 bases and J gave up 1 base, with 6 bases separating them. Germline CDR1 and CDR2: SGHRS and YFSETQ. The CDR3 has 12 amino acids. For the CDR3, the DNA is TGCGCCAGCAGGTTAGGGAACACTGAAGCTTTCTTT. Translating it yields CASRLGNTEAFF.

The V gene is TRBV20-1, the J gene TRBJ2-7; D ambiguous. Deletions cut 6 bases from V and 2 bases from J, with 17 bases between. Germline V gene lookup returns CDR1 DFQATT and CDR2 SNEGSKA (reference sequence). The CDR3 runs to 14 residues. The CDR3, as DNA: TGCAGTGCCCCGGCCGGAAGGGCCCCCTACGAGCAGTACTTC. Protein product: CSAPAGRAPYEQYF.

CDR3 amino acids: CASSTTTGGLVTGELFF. The DNA for the CDR3 is TGTGCCAGCAGCACGACAACAGGGGGCTTAGTCACCGGGGAGCTGTTTTTT. The V call is TRBV5-6, the J call TRBJ2-2; 9 nucleotides match TRBD1. The CDR3 contains 17 residues. Germline V gene sequence: CDR1 SGHDT, CDR2 YYEEEE. V gave up 4 bases and J gave up 4 bases; unmatched junction bases: 11.

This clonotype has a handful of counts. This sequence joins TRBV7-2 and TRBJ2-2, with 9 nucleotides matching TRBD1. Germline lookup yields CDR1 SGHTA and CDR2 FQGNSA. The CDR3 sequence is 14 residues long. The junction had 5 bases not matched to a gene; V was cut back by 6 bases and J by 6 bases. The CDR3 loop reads CASSTDRGAGELFF. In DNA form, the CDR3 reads TGTGCCAGCAGTACCGACAGGGGGGCCGGGGAGCTGTTTTTT.

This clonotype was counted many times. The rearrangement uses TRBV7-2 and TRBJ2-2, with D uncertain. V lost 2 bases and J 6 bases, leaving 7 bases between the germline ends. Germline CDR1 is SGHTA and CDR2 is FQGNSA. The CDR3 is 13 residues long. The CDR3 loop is CASSLHQAGELFF. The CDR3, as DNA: TGTGCCAGCAGCTTACACCAGGCCGGGGAGCTGTTTTTT.

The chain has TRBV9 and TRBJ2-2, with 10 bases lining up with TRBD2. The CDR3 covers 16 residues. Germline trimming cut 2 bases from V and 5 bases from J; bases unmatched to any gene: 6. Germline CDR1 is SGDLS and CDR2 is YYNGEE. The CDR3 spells CASSVLAGVGTGELFF. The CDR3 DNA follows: TGTGCCAGCAGCGTTCTAGCGGGAGTTGGGACCGGGGAGCTGTTTTTT.

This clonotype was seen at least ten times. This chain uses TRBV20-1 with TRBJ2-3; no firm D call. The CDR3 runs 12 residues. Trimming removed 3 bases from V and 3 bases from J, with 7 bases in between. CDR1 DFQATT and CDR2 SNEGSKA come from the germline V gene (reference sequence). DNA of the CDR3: TGCAGTGCTAGTCCGATGACAGATACGCAGTATTTT. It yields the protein CSASPMTDTQYF.

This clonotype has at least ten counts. The CDR3 sequence: CSAETGQGKNTEAFF. For the CDR3, the DNA is TGCAGTGCGGAAACCGGACAGGGGAAGAACACTGAAGCTTTCTTT. V gene TRBV20-1 combines with J gene TRBJ1-1; 9 bases match TRBD1. Per germline, CDR1 DFQATT and CDR2 SNEGSKA (reference sequence). This CDR3 spans 15 amino acids. Losses at the gene ends were 6 bases for V and 1 base for J; bases not matched to a gene: 9.

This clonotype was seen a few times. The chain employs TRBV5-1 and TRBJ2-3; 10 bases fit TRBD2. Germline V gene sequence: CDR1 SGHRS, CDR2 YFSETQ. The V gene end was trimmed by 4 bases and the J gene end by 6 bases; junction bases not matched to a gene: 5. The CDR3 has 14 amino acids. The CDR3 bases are TGCGCCAGCAGCGCTAGCGGGAGCCATGATACGCAGTATTTT. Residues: CASSASGSHDTQYF.